Following are 21 T cell receptor beta chains from one sample sequenced in a study of blood T cells in healthy people across ages. Using a J-beta primer mix together with a sample-barcoded 5' primer, a second PCR was run for roughly 6 to 12 cycles. TCRdb processed the 5' RACE reads anew with MiXCR; each CDR3 protein has one entry. The sample consists of some 1.8 million distinct CDR3 sequences, about two fifths of them appearing once. The sample taken for sequencing was blood. These receptors all come from a human donor in good health.

The V call is TRBV10-3, the J call TRBJ2-5; no clear D gene. This CDR3 region has 15 residues. V lost 3 bases and J lost 3, with 14 bases in between. The germline V gene has CDR1 ENHRY and CDR2 SYGVKD. CDR3 bases: TGTGCCATCAGTGACGGTTGGGCAGATAAAGAGACCCAGTACTTC. It codes for CAISDGWADKETQYF.

The chain employs TRBV20-1 and TRBJ1-4, with D unclear. Germline V gene sequence: CDR1 DFQATT, CDR2 SNEGSKA (reference sequence). Between the trimmed V and J ends, which lost 8 bases and 0 bases, there was a span of 10 bases. The CDR3 runs 13 residues. CDR3 region: CSPHTATNEKLFF. In DNA, the CDR3 is TGCAGTCCTCACACTGCAACTAATGAAAAACTGTTTTTT.

The J gene is TRBJ2-5, the V gene TRBV7-2; maybe TRBD1 (6 bases). The CDR3 is 14 residues long. From germline, CDR1 is SGHTA and CDR2 FQGNSA. Trimming took 6 bases from V and 0 from J, leaving 11 bases between them. CDR3 sequence: CASRNRDNQETQYF. DNA for the CDR3: TGTGCCAGCAGAAACCGGGACAACCAAGAGACCCAGTACTTC.

This clonotype has only a few counts. The chain is built from TRBV7-2 and TRBJ2-7; TRBD1 might be the D (6 bases). Germline V CDR1 and CDR2: SGHTA, FQGNSA. The ends were cut back, 4 bases at V and 2 bases at J, with 9 bases in the middle. CDR3 length: 13 residues. The CDR3 here is CASSYTGPYEQYF. CDR3 nucleotides: TGTGCCAGCAGCTATACAGGGCCCTACGAGCAGTACTTC. The full variable domain, in which reference TRBV7-2 and TRBJ2-7 provide the parts outside the CDR3, is GAGVSQSPSNKVTEKGKDVELRCDPISGHTALYWYRQSLGQGLEFLIYFQGNSAPDKSGLPSDRFSAERTGGSVSTLTIQRTQQEDSAVYLCASSYTGPYEQYFGPGTRLTVT.

The chain is built from TRBV29-1 and TRBJ2-7; TRBD1 matches at 11 bases. CDR3 length equals 13 residues. V lost 3 bases and J lost 5; bases outside the gene matches: 3. Per the germline V gene, CDR1 is SQVTM and CDR2 is ANQGSEA. The CDR3 reads CSVEGQGDHEQYF. DNA of the CDR3: TGCAGCGTTGAGGGACAGGGGGACCACGAGCAGTACTTC.

This chain joins TRBV29-1 and TRBJ2-1; 10 positions match TRBD1. V lost 2 bases to trimming and J lost 6 bases; unmatched junction nucleotides: 7. This CDR3 has 15 amino acids. From germline, CDR1 is SQVTM and CDR2 ANQGSEA. In nucleotides, the CDR3 is TGCAGCGTTGAATCTGGACAGGGGGTTCCCAATGAGCAGTTCTTC. Translated, it gives CSVESGQGVPNEQFF.

The chain recombines TRBV5-1 with TRBJ1-1; maybe TRBD1 (5 bases). CDR3 length equals 14 residues. Trimming pared 0 bases from V and 4 bases from J, leaving 10 bases between. Germline assignment: CDR1 SGHRS and CDR2 YFSETQ. This chain's CDR3 is CASSLAGAITEAFF. DNA for the CDR3: TGCGCCAGCAGCTTGGCCGGGGCTATCACTGAAGCTTTCTTT.

The genes are TRBV7-3 and TRBJ2-1; the D is unclear. This CDR3 spans 14 amino acids. V gave up 5 bases and J gave up 5 bases, with 13 bases separating them. The germline gives CDR1 SGHTA, CDR2 FQGTGA. DNA of the CDR3: TGTGCCAGCAGCACGATGCCTGTAGACAATGAGCAGTTCTTC. This codes for CASSTMPVDNEQFF.

The J gene is TRBJ2-3, the V gene TRBV4-3; D ambiguous. Germline CDR1 reads LGHNA; CDR2 reads YSLEER. The CDR3 covers 16 residues. V was pared by 0 bases and J by 2 bases, with 12 bases between. CDR3: CASSQEYNLHTDTQYF. The CDR3 bases are TGCGCCAGCAGCCAAGAGTATAACCTACACACAGATACGCAGTATTTT.

This clonotype was seen a handful of times. The chain employs TRBV20-1 and TRBJ2-3, with D tentatively TRBD1 (5 bases). Trimming took 6 bases from V and 1 from J, leaving 14 bases between them. The CDR3 totals 14 residues. Germline loops: CDR1 DFQATT, CDR2 SNEGSKA (reference sequence). This CDR3 is CSAGTLTGTDTQYF. CDR3 coding DNA: TGCAGTGCGGGAACTTTGACAGGCACAGATACGCAGTATTTT.

The CDR3 sequence is CSAREGFSSYEQYF. CDR3 nucleotides: TGCAGTGCTAGAGAGGGGTTTAGCTCCTACGAGCAGTACTTC. The chain recombines TRBV20-1 with TRBJ2-7, with no clear D. Germline values: CDR1 DFQATT, CDR2 SNEGSKA (reference sequence). Trimming cost V 0 bases and J 0 bases, with 9 bases left between them. The CDR3 is 14 residues long.

This chain uses TRBV7-2 with TRBJ2-3, with TRBD1 identical over 7 bases. The CDR3 is 17 amino acids. CDR1 SGHTA and CDR2 FQGNSA come from the germline V gene. V lost 5 bases to trimming and J lost 2 bases; unmatched junction nucleotides: 13. DNA for the CDR3: TGTGCCAGCAGCAGGACAGGTCTCCACTCCAACACAGATACGCAGTATTTT. This encodes CASSRTGLHSNTDTQYF.

V and J are TRBV12-5 and TRBJ1-6; no reliable D call. The CDR3 has 15 amino acids. CDR1 and CDR2 from the germline V gene are LGHNT and FRNRAP. The V end lost 3 bases, the J end lost 3 bases, and 9 bases lay between the germline ends. The CDR3, as DNA: TGTGCTAGTGGTTTCGAGGGCTACTATAATTCACCCCTCCACTTT. Translating gives CASGFEGYYNSPLHF.

This chain connects TRBV6-5 to TRBJ1-1; D is undetermined. Germline CDR1 MNHEY, CDR2 SVGAGI. Trimming cost V 0 bases and J 4 bases, with 6 bases left between them. The CDR3 has 13 amino acids. CDR3 coding DNA: TGTGCCAGCAGTTACTCGGTGGGCACTGAAGCTTTCTTT. The encoded protein is CASSYSVGTEAFF.

Only a few counts were recorded for this clonotype. The chain has TRBV29-1 and TRBJ2-1; 7 bases align to TRBD2. The germline V gene encodes CDR1 SQVTM and CDR2 ANQGSEA. There are 13 residues in the CDR3. After removal of 5 bases from V and 6 bases from J, the junction contained 7 bases not matched to a gene. DNA for the CDR3: TGCAGCGTTCGCCTAGCGGACGGCAATGAGCAGTTCTTC. This encodes CSVRLADGNEQFF.

A few counts support this clonotype. The gene calls are TRBV10-3 and TRBJ2-1, with D perhaps TRBD2 (6 bases). V was pared by 1 base and J by 0 bases, with 22 bases between. This CDR3 is built from 20 residues. CDR1 and CDR2 (germline): ENHRY, SYGVKD. For the CDR3, the DNA is TGTGCCATCAGTGAGTGGGCGGGGCTAGCGAGGAGAGCCTCCTACAATGAGCAGTTCTTC. Its translation is CAISEWAGLARRASYNEQFF.

The chain carries TRBV5-1 and TRBJ1-4; maybe TRBD1 (5 bases). V was shortened by 4 bases and J by 0 bases, with 13 bases between the two germline ends. This CDR3 is 16 amino acids long. Germline V gene sequence: CDR1 SGHRS, CDR2 YFSETQ. The CDR3 DNA sequence: TGCGCCAGCAGCGTGGACCGGGACGCAACTAATGAAAAACTGTTTTTT. It translates to CASSVDRDATNEKLFF.

This clonotype was detected only a few times. This rearrangement joins TRBV7-2 to TRBJ2-5, with 10 nucleotides matching TRBD2. The V gene end was trimmed by 8 bases and the J gene end by 5 bases; junction bases not matched to a gene: 11. This CDR3 region has 15 residues. Germline V gene lookup returns CDR1 SGHTA and CDR2 FQGNSA. In DNA, the CDR3 is TGTGCCAGCGGAAAAGCGGGGGGGCTTGGTGAGACCCAGTACTTC. Translating gives CASGKAGGLGETQYF.

This sequence joins TRBV5-5 and TRBJ1-2; possible D gene TRBD1, 6 bases. The V gene lost 0 bases and the J gene lost 6 bases, with 9 bases spanning the gap. Germline CDR1 reads SGHKS; CDR2 reads YYEKEE (reference sequence). The CDR3 extends over 13 amino acids. Written as DNA, the CDR3 is TGTGCCAGCAGCTTGGCGGAGGGGGATGGCTACACCTTC. Translating it yields CASSLAEGDGYTF. The full variable domain, with the rest looked up from reference TRBV5-5 and TRBJ1-2, is DAGVTQSPTHLIKTRGQQVTLRCSPISGHKSVSWYQQVLGQGPQFIFQYYEKEERGRGNFPDRFSARQFPNYSSELNVNALLLGDSALYLCASSLAEGDGYTFGSGTRLTVV.

This clonotype appeared a few times. The V gene is TRBV10-3, the J gene TRBJ2-7; no clear D gene. The germline V and J ends were trimmed by 8 bases and 0 bases, with 14 bases remaining between them. From germline, CDR1 is ENHRY and CDR2 SYGVKD. The CDR3 covers 14 residues. This CDR3 is CAIRSQTVSYEQYF. DNA for the CDR3: TGTGCCATCCGATCGCAGACTGTCTCCTACGAGCAGTACTTC.

The chain uses TRBV2 and TRBJ1-5; the match to TRBD1 covers 10 bases. The CDR3 covers 15 residues. V lost 8 bases and J lost 6; bases outside the gene matches: 10. Germline CDR1 is SNHLY and CDR2 is FYNNEI. DNA of the CDR3: TGTGCCAGCTCCCGGGACCGACAGGGGGCTCAGCCCCAGCATTTT. Its protein product is CASSRDRQGAQPQHF.